Here is one TCR beta chain with its context. Its antigen is still unknown. The primer mix had 60 Vbeta and 13 Jbeta primers. The method was immunoSEQ multiplex PCR; TCRdb's version includes in-frame clones alone and lacks a portion of them. The sample holds around 140,000 clones, approximately 70% seen once. The sample belongs to a study of cytomegalovirus exposure and HLA in healthy donors. Study-level results: Researchers catalogued about 150 TCR beta chains as cytomegalovirus-associated. A previous analysis found most TCR beta V segments productive roughly 90% or roughly 30% of the time.

The sequenced sample was PBMCs. The source is a woman in her sixties or seventies in good health and CMV-seropositive.

The CDR3 bases are TGTGCCAGCGGCGCACTAGCGGTCAGCACAGATACGCAGTATTTT. Translated, it gives CASGALAVSTDTQYF. The chain recombines TRBV9 with TRBJ2-3; 8 bases are a match to TRBD2. CDR3 length: 15 amino acids. Trimming cost V 7 bases and J 0 bases; bases outside gene matches: 7. Per germline, CDR1 SGDLS and CDR2 YYNGEE.